This T cell receptor beta chain was recorded in a study of post-analysis software for immune sequencing data. A remark on this clonotype: Antigen specificity is unknown.

Findings and caveats of the study: The five TRBV segments detected at higher frequency in patients than in controls included TRBV5-6, TRBV5-1 and TRBV20-1.

The germline V and J ends were trimmed by 7 bases and 4 bases, with 19 bases remaining between them. This CDR3 is built from 14 residues. Germline V gene sequence: CDR1 SQVTM, CDR2 ANQGSEA. Unique molecular identifiers were built into the TCR beta cDNA libraries. One entry per CDR3 protein results from TCRdb running MiXCR on the PCR reads. Of 350,000 to 500,000 distinct CDR3 sequences detected, 39% appear once; the ten largest clones hold roughly 8.2%. The chain links TRBV29-1 to TRBJ1-1; perhaps TRBD1 as D (5 bases). Material for sequencing was blood. This TCR derives from a girl aged 2 to 10 with multiple sclerosis. DNA for the CDR3: TGCAGCGCTGAGATTCAGGGCCTGGGCACTGAAGCTTTCTTT. Its translation is CSAEIQGLGTEAFF.